These 27 T cell receptor beta chains were sequenced from one sample in a study of graft-versus-host responses after intestinal transplantation. Responders that carried the CFSE label, about 200,000 of them, were plated with about 200,000 irradiated, violet-dye-labeled stimulator cells. Produced via immunoSEQ multiplex PCR; TCRdb's table is partial and in-frame only. This sample has 13,000 or so clones, with around a third found just once. Here the sequenced sample was alloreactive CD8+ T cells from a mixed lymphocyte reaction culture, taken before intestinal transplant. Subset reported: CFSE-low proliferating T cells sorted from roughly six-day pre-transplant mixed lymphocyte reaction (GvH or HvG direction). Source of these receptors: a human patient who received an intestinal transplant.

The chain carries TRBV5-1 and TRBJ2-7, with TRBD1 matching over 10 bases. The CDR3 is 14 residues long. V dropped 2 bases and J dropped 7; count of bases not matched to a gene: 6. Germline V gene data show CDR1 as SGHRS and CDR2 as YFSETQ. CDR3 DNA sequence: TGCGCCAGCAGCTTACCACCGGGACAGGGGGAGCAGTACTTC. Translation: CASSLPPGQGEQYF.

Regarding this clone: Germline is not matched at one junction end, which may reflect a read error. The genes are TRBV10-3 and TRBJ1-5; D is undetermined. This CDR3 is 15 amino acids long. CDR1 is ENHRY and CDR2 is SYGVKD in the germline V gene. CDR3 in amino acids: CASSYTAYSNQPQHF. The CDR3 nucleotides read TGTGCCAGCAGTTACACCGCGTATAGCAATCAGCCCCAGCATTTT.

The chain combines TRBV7-9 with TRBJ1-4; D is uncertain. The CDR3 contains 16 residues. The V gene lost 0 bases and the J gene lost 7 bases, with 15 bases spanning the gap. From germline, CDR1 is SEHNR and CDR2 FQNEAQ (reference sequence). The CDR3 region has the DNA TGTGCCAGCAGCTTAGCACTTCAGAGGTCGGGTGAAAAACTGTTTTTT. Its translation is CASSLALQRSGEKLFF.

V is TRBV6-1 and J is TRBJ2-5; TRBD2 matches 9 bases. The CDR3 has 17 amino acids. Germline CDR1 MNHNS, CDR2 SASEGT. Trimming took 1 base from V and 6 from J; bases not matched to a gene: 12. The CDR3 coding sequence is TGTGCCAGCAGTGAAGGTCCCCTGGCAGCGGGAGGAAAGACCCAGTACTTC. Its protein is CASSEGPLAAGGKTQYF.

This clone was recorded a few times. The chain joins TRBV21-1 to TRBJ2-7; the DNA was not used to check the table's D call, TRBD1. TRBV21-1 is annotated as a pseudogene. The CDR3 sequence is 15 residues long. The DNA of the CDR3 is TGTGCCAGCAGCAAAGCGGTCCGGGTAGGGGAAGAGCAGTACTTC. This sequence encodes CASSKAVRVGEEQYF.

V usage is TRBV5-8 and J usage is TRBJ2-7, with unresolved D. Looked up from germline, CDR1 is SGHTS and CDR2 is YDEGEE. V gave up 2 bases and J gave up 3 bases, with 9 bases separating them. This CDR3 comprises 13 residues. The CDR3 DNA reads as TGTGCCAGCAGCTTCGGACGGAGCTACGAGCAGTACTTC. This codes for CASSFGRSYEQYF.

This clone showed up just a few times. The genes are TRBV19 and TRBJ2-3, with TRBD2 matching over 9 bases. The germline gives CDR1 LNHDA, CDR2 SQIVND (reference sequence). CDR3 size: 15 residues. V was pared by 4 bases and J by 6 bases, with 8 bases of the junction left unmatched. The CDR3 DNA is TGTGCCAGTAGTACTTACCTAGCGGGATTGGATACGCAGTATTTT. It yields the protein CASSTYLAGLDTQYF.

The J gene is TRBJ2-1, the V gene TRBV19; 8 bases fit TRBD2. Germline V gene data show CDR1 as LNHDA and CDR2 as SQIVND (reference sequence). V gave up 5 bases and J gave up 8 bases; unmatched junction bases: 11. CDR3 size: 15 residues. This chain's CDR3 is CASSLWSGRADEQFF. The CDR3 DNA is TGTGCCAGTAGTCTATGGAGCGGGAGAGCCGATGAGCAGTTCTTC.

Relative to its sample, this clone is medium-sized. The chain links TRBV7-9 to TRBJ2-7, with TRBD1 matching over 9 bases. The V gene end was trimmed by 0 bases and the J gene end by 5 bases; junction bases not matched to a gene: 2. The CDR3 loop spans 14 amino acids. The germline gives CDR1 SEHNR, CDR2 FQNEAQ (reference sequence). The CDR3 DNA reads TGTGCCAGCAGCTTAGCACAGGGGGCCAACGAGCAGTACTTC. Its protein product is CASSLAQGANEQYF. The full variable domain, in which reference TRBV7-9 and TRBJ2-7 provide the parts outside the CDR3, is DTGVSQNPRHKITKRGQNVTFRCDPISEHNRLYWYRQTLGQGPEFLTYFQNEAQLEKSRLLSDRFSAERPKGSFSTLEIQRTEQGDSAMYLCASSLAQGANEQYFGPGTRLTVT.

This clone is termed medium-sized (0.01 to 0.1%). The chain joins TRBV4-1 to TRBJ2-5; no clear D. Trimming took off 4 bases at V and 3 bases at J, with 9 bases between the two ends. Germline CDR1 and CDR2: MGHRA and YSYEKL. This CDR3 contains 13 residues. CDR3 sequence: CASSPHSEETQYF. The DNA for the CDR3 is TGCGCCAGCAGCCCCCATTCGGAAGAGACCCAGTACTTC.

This clone has only a few counts. V usage is TRBV6-5 and J usage is TRBJ2-1; no firm D call. The CDR3 runs 12 residues. V shed 2 bases and J shed 8 bases, with 7 bases lying between them. Germline assignment: CDR1 MNHEY and CDR2 SVGAGI. CDR3 bases: TGTGCCAGCAGTTACAACGGGTATGAGCAGTTCTTC. Protein: CASSYNGYEQFF.

This clone occurred a few times. The V call is TRBV19, the J call TRBJ1-1; maybe TRBD1 (5 bases). Germline CDR1 reads LNHDA; CDR2 reads SQIVND (reference sequence). This CDR3 comprises 14 residues. With 3 bases removed from V and 1 base from J, the gap between germline ends came to 9 bases. Written as DNA, the CDR3 is TGTGCCAGTAGTATCGGCAGGGCGAACACTGAAGCTTTCTTT. It translates to CASSIGRANTEAFF.

This clone was observed a few times. The genes are TRBV7-3 and TRBJ2-7; 8 bases fit TRBD1. The V and J ends lost 4 bases and 3 bases, in that order; junction bases with no gene match: 5. The V gene's germline CDR1 is SGHTA and CDR2 FQGTGA. This CDR3 contains 14 residues. The CDR3 protein is CASSSWTGRYEQYF. The CDR3 DNA reads TGTGCCAGCAGCTCCTGGACAGGGCGCTACGAGCAGTACTTC.

This clone was observed a few times. V is TRBV6-1 and J is TRBJ2-7; TRBD2 agrees at 7 bases. Germline CDR1 and CDR2: MNHNS and SASEGT. The length of the CDR3 is 14 residues. Trimming at V came to 3 bases and at J to 3 bases, leaving 5 bases not matched to a gene. CDR3 sequence: CASSERWGGYEQYF. CDR3 nucleotide sequence: TGTGCCAGCAGTGAGAGGTGGGGGGGCTACGAGCAGTACTTC.

The chain is built from TRBV28 and TRBJ1-1, with D hard to call. Germline V gene sequence: CDR1 MDHEN, CDR2 SYDVKM. The CDR3 has 15 residues. Trimming cost V 7 bases and J 0 bases, with 15 bases left between them. CDR3 nucleotides: TGTGCCAGCATCCTAAGGGAAGGGATGAACACTGAAGCTTTCTTT. It is translated as CASILREGMNTEAFF.

In its sample, this clone was seen a few times. The chain uses TRBV5-1 and TRBJ2-2; perhaps TRBD1 as D (5 bases). This CDR3 spans 18 amino acids. Trimming stripped 0 bases from V and 1 base from J, with 16 bases between. Germline V CDR1 and CDR2: SGHRS, YFSETQ. The CDR3 region has the DNA TGCGCCAGCAGCTTGGTCCGTGGACAATTTGGGAACACCGGGGAGCTGTTTTTT. It translates to CASSLVRGQFGNTGELFF.

The chain combines TRBV27 with TRBJ2-5; the match to TRBD2 covers 9 bases. Germline CDR1 and CDR2: MNHEY and SMNVEV (reference sequence). Germline trimming cut 2 bases from V and 11 bases from J; bases unmatched to any gene: 12. The CDR3 loop spans 15 amino acids. CDR3 sequence reads: CASSLKLAGWGTQYF. CDR3 nucleotide sequence: TGTGCCAGCAGTTTAAAGCTAGCGGGGTGGGGGACGCAGTACTTC.

The chain links TRBV30 to TRBJ2-1, with 10 positions matching TRBD2. The trim removed 0 bases at V and 8 bases at J, leaving 7 bases unmatched. Germline V gene lookup returns CDR1 GTSNPN and CDR2 SVGIG (reference sequence). The CDR3 has 15 residues. CDR3 loop: CAWSVQLAGVDEQFF. The CDR3 bases are TGTGCCTGGAGTGTACAGCTAGCGGGAGTCGATGAGCAGTTCTTC. Supplemented by reference TRBV30 and TRBJ2-1, the full variable domain reads SQTIHQWPATLVQPVGSPLSLECTVEGTSNPNLYWYRQAAGRGLQLLFYSVGIGQISSEVPQNLSASRPQDRQFILSSKKLLLSDSGFYLCAWSVQLAGVDEQFFGPGTRLTVL.

In its sample, this clone ranks as medium-sized. The chain links TRBV11-2 to TRBJ2-7; tentative D call: TRBD2 (6 bases). This CDR3 is 14 amino acids long. Germline CDR1 is SGHAT and CDR2 is FQNNGV. Trimming stripped 3 bases from V and 2 bases from J, with 11 bases between. CDR3 DNA sequence: TGTGCCAGCAGCTTTGGTTGGGGGGCCTACGAGCAGTACTTC. Its protein product is CASSFGWGAYEQYF.

The V gene is TRBV4-1, the J gene TRBJ2-7; a weak D match, TRBD2 (6 bases). CDR1 is MGHRA and CDR2 is YSYEKL in the germline V gene. There are 16 residues in the CDR3. Trimming shortened V by 1 base and J by 0 bases, and 13 bases separated the two germline ends. The CDR3 DNA reads TGCGCCAGCAGCCAAGTCCTCGGGAGCGACTCCTACGAGCAGTACTTC. Translation: CASSQVLGSDSYEQYF.

In this sample, this clone turned up a few times. The rearrangement joins TRBV7-2 to TRBJ2-1; 11 nucleotides match TRBD2. CDR3 size: 16 residues. Germline V lookup: CDR1 SGHTA, CDR2 FQGNSA. V lost 3 bases and J lost 5; bases outside the gene matches: 6. CDR3 sequence (DNA): TGTGCCAGCAGCTTCCCGACTAGCGGGACGGACAATGAGCAGTTCTTC. Translating gives CASSFPTSGTDNEQFF.

This clone turned up a few times. The chain carries TRBV6-9 and TRBJ2-7, with a possible D match to TRBD2 (5 bases). The V and J ends lost 6 bases and 1 base respectively, with 13 bases between them. Germline V gene data show CDR1 as MNHGY and CDR2 as SVAAGI. The CDR3 runs 14 residues. CDR3 loop: CASRRGPYSYEQYF. In nucleotides, the CDR3 is TGTGCCAGCAGGCGCGGGCCATATTCCTACGAGCAGTACTTC.

The genes are TRBV7-6 and TRBJ2-5; D might be TRBD1 (5 bases). CDR1 and CDR2 from the germline V gene are SGHVS and FNYEAQ. The CDR3 is 14 amino acids. Trimming left V 2 bases short and J 5 bases short, with 12 bases between. This chain's CDR3 is CASSLHPSGETQYF. CDR3 nucleotide sequence: TGTGCCAGCAGCTTACATCCCTCAGGGGAGACCCAGTACTTC.

In this sample, this clone turned up a few times. The rearrangement links TRBV28 to TRBJ2-1; 11 bases are a match to TRBD2. This CDR3 has 15 amino acids. V trimming: 3 bases; J trimming: 5 bases; junction bases outside the gene matches: 3. Germline CDR1 reads MDHEN; CDR2 reads SYDVKM. The CDR3 DNA sequence: TGTGCCAGCAGTTTGTTAGCGGGAGGGAACAATGAGCAGTTCTTC. The encoded protein is CASSLLAGGNNEQFF.

The genes are TRBV11-2 and TRBJ2-5; 7 bases fit TRBD1. The tail of the sequence fits TRBJ2-7 better, so the J call may be wrong. Germline values: CDR1 SGHAT, CDR2 FQNNGV. This CDR3 spans 14 amino acids. The CDR3 sequence is CASSLVTGATEQYF. CDR3 DNA: TGTGCCAGCAGCTTAGTTACAGGGGCTACCGAGCAGTACTTC.

This clone was counted between two and nine times. J is TRBJ2-7 and V is TRBV5-8; 10 bases fit TRBD2. Germline trimming cut 1 base from V and 4 bases from J; bases unmatched to any gene: 5. Germline lookup yields CDR1 SGHTS and CDR2 YDEGEE. The CDR3 is 15 amino acids. CDR3 region: CASSLSSGSRYEQYF. In nucleotides, the CDR3 is TGTGCCAGCAGCTTGTCTAGCGGGAGTAGGTACGAGCAGTACTTC.

This clone has only a few counts. This chain links TRBV6-8 with TRBJ2-7; D is possibly TRBD1 (5 bases). Per the germline V gene, CDR1 is MNHGY and CDR2 is SAAAGT. Deletions cut 2 bases from V and 2 bases from J, with 7 bases between. This CDR3 spans 13 amino acids. The CDR3 reads CASSYDSTYEQYF. For the CDR3, the DNA is TGTGCCAGCAGTTACGACAGCACCTACGAGCAGTACTTC.